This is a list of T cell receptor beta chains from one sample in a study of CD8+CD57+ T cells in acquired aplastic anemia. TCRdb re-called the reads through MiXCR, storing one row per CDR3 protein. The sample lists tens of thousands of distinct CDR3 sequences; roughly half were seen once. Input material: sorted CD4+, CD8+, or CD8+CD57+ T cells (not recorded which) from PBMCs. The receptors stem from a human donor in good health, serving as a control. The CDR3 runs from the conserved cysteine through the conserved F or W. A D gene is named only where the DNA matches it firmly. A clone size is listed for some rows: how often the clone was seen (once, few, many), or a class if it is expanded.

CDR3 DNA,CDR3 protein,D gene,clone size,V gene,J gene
TGCGCCAGCAGCCAAGATAAGAGACAGACGAACACTGAAGCTTTCTTT,CASSQDKRQTNTEAFF,.,.,TRBV4-1,TRBJ1-1
TGTGCCAGCAGTGAATCCCGGGCCTACGAGCAGTACTTC,CASSESRAYEQYF,.,.,TRBV2,TRBJ2-7
TGTGCCAGCAGTTACCACGGCGACGAGCAGTACTTC,CASSYHGDEQYF,.,.,TRBV6-5,TRBJ2-7
TGTGCCAGCAGCTCAACGGACAGGGAATCCACCTACGAGCAGTACTTC,CASSSTDRESTYEQYF,TRBD1,.,TRBV11-1,TRBJ2-7
TGCAGTGCCAGACAGTCCTACGAGCAGTACTTC,CSARQSYEQYF,.,few,TRBV20-1,TRBJ2-7
TGCAGCGTTGGGAGGGCGGATGGCTACACCTTC,CSVGRADGYTF,.,.,TRBV29-1,TRBJ1-2
TGTGCCACCAGCAGAGGGACAGGGGGCGATTACGAGCAGTACTTC,CATSRGTGGDYEQYF,TRBD1,.,TRBV15,TRBJ2-7
TGTGCCAGCAGCTTAGCGCGACCCCCCAATGAGCAGTTCTTC,CASSLARPPNEQFF,.,.,TRBV7-8,TRBJ2-1
TGTGCCAGCGTCACGGGTTCCAATGAGCAGTTCTTC,CASVTGSNEQFF,.,.,TRBV2,TRBJ2-1
TGTGCCAGCAGCGTAGGGCCTGGGGTGAACACTGAAGCTTTCTTT,CASSVGPGVNTEAFF,.,many,TRBV9,TRBJ1-1
TGTGCCTGGAGTTTCGACAGCTACGAGCAGTACTTC,CAWSFDSYEQYF,.,many,TRBV30,TRBJ2-7
TGTGCCACCAGTAAGGGCAGAGGGGACAATGAGCAGTTCTTC,CATSKGRGDNEQFF,.,few,TRBV24-1,TRBJ2-1
TGTGCCATAGGGACTAGCGGGGCTTTTTGTCCCTACGAGCAGTACTTC,CAIGTSGAFCPYEQYF,TRBD2,.,TRBV25-1,TRBJ2-7
TGTGCCAGCCGAATGGAGACAGGGAACAATGAGCAGTTCTTC,CASRMETGNNEQFF,TRBD1,many,TRBV6-1,TRBJ2-1
TGTGCCATCAACGGGAACACTGAAGCTTTCTTT,CAINGNTEAFF,.,once,TRBV10-3,TRBJ1-1
TGCAGTGCTAGTACTTGGGGGGACACCATATATTTT,CSASTWGDTIYF,.,few,TRBV20-1,TRBJ1-3
TGTGCCAGCAGCTTAGAGGCTTTTCGACAGGGCCAGCATTTT,CASSLEAFRQGQHF,TRBD1,many,TRBV7-9,TRBJ1-5
TGTGCCAGCAGTTTACAGGGGGCTGCAGATACGCAGTATTTT,CASSLQGAADTQYF,TRBD1,many,TRBV27,TRBJ2-3
TGTGCCAGCAGCTTGAGTCACACGACAGATACACAGTATTTT,CASSLSHTTDTQYF,.,.,TRBV5-4,TRBJ2-3
TGTGCCAGCAGCCAAGATGAGACTAGAAATCACAATGAGCAGTTCTTC,CASSQDETRNHNEQFF,.,.,TRBV3-1,TRBJ2-1
TGTGCTAGTGGCACGAATACGGGACTAGCGGATTACAATGAGCAGTTCTTC,CASGTNTGLADYNEQFF,TRBD2,many,TRBV12-5,TRBJ2-1
TGCGCCAGCAGCTTGGTCCAGGGCGGGGTCCTCTGGGAGCAGTACTTC,CASSLVQGGVLWEQYF,.,.,TRBV5-1,TRBJ2-7
TGTGCCATCAGGCGAACTAGCGGGAGGACTTTCTCCTACGAGCAGTACTTC,CAIRRTSGRTFSYEQYF,TRBD2,.,TRBV10-3,TRBJ2-7
TGTGCCAGCAGTTCTTATCTGGCGGGAGCCGTGCGCTACGAGCAGTACTTC,CASSSYLAGAVRYEQYF,TRBD2,many,TRBV27,TRBJ2-7
TGTGCCAGCAGCCTGCGGGGGAGGGATGAGCAGTTCTTC,CASSLRGRDEQFF,TRBD2,many,TRBV9,TRBJ2-1
TGTGCCAGCAGCCATAGAAGAGTATCGAGTTATAATTCACCCCTCCACTTT,CASSHRRVSSYNSPLHF,.,many,TRBV3-1,TRBJ1-6
TGTGCCAGCAGCAACAGTGCGAAGAGGACTGAAGCTTTCTTT,CASSNSAKRTEAFF,.,many,TRBV5-4,TRBJ1-1
TGTGCCTGTAGGAGGGGGAGGATGTCCACCGGGGAGCTGTTTTTT,CACRRGRMSTGELFF,.,.,TRBV19,TRBJ2-2
TGTGCCACCAGTGACACCGGGACAGAGACCTACGAGCAGTACTTC,CATSDTGTETYEQYF,TRBD1,few,TRBV24-1,TRBJ2-7
TGTGCCAGCAGCTTGAACGGGGGAAATGAGCAGTTCTTC,CASSLNGGNEQFF,.,many,TRBV5-4,TRBJ2-1
TGTGCCAGCACTTCCCGGGACAGTGGAGCGCCCCAGCATTTT,CASTSRDSGAPQHF,TRBD1,.,TRBV7-9,TRBJ1-5
TGTGCCAGCAGCCAAGACACATCGGGGGGCTACACCTTC,CASSQDTSGGYTF,.,many,TRBV3-1,TRBJ1-2